This T cell receptor beta chain was recorded in a study of identical twins. Germline-derived CDR1 and CDR2 are SGDLS and YYNGEE. The ends were cut back, 0 bases at V and 7 bases at J, with 16 bases in the middle. CDR3 length equals 15 residues. Unique molecular identifiers were present on the cDNA, which also gained a universal primer site by template switching. TCRdb processed the 5' RACE reads anew with MiXCR; each CDR3 protein has one entry. Of some 760,000 distinct CDR3 sequences in the sample, around a sixth were seen once. This sample was also put to use in a study of T cells expressing NK-cell markers. From that second work: According to the study, TCR beta repertoires originated from sorted CD3+CD56+NKG2C+, CD3+CD56+NKG2C- and CD3+CD56-NKG2C+ T cells.

The genes are TRBV9 and TRBJ1-2; possible D gene TRBD1, 6 bases. This TCR was sampled from a woman under 30 in good health. Sequenced sample: PBMCs. The CDR3, as DNA: TGTGCCAGCAGCGTAGACCCCTCCAGGGGCAGTGGCTACACCTTC. It is translated as CASSVDPSRGSGYTF.